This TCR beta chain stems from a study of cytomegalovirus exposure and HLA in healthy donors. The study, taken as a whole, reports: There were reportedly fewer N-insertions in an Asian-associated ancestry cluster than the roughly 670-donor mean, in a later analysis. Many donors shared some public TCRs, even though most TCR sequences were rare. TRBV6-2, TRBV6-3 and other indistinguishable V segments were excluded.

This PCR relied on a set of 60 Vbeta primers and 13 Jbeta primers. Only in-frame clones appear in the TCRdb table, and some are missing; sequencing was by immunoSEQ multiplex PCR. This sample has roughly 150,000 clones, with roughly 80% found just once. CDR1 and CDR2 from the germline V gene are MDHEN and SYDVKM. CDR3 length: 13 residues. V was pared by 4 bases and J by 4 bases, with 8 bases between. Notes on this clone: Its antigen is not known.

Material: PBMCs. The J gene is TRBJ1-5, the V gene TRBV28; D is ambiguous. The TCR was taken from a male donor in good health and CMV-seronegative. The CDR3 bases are TGTGCCAGCAGTTGGCAGGAAAATCAGCCCCAGCATTTT. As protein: CASSWQENQPQHF.